This T cell receptor beta chain was captured by sequencing in a study of blood T cells in healthy people across ages. Study in general: About one barcoded beta molecule per two T cells came from capture by template switching. Study observations and caveats: Naive T cell percentage and TCR beta diversity correlated strongly. Unsorted PBMCs blocked a conclusive comparison of naive and antigen-experienced cells.

Of note for this clonotype: Its antigen is still unknown.

Through a sample-barcoded 5' primer and a J-beta primer mix, a second PCR was run for roughly 6 to 11 cycles. TCRdb recomputed calls from the 5' RACE reads with MiXCR, one row per CDR3 protein. The sample comprises under 1,000,000 distinct CDR3 sequences, 35% to 50% of which are singletons, and 15% to 20% rests with the top ten. Sequencing was performed on blood. The source of this sequence is a man of 80 years or more in good health.

The CDR3 loop reads CASSLLGTGNIQYF. CDR3 sequence (DNA): TGTGCCAGCAGCTTATTAGGTACCGGTAACATTCAGTACTTC. This sequence joins TRBV7-6 and TRBJ2-7; D remains ambiguous. The J call may be mistaken, given a closer DNA end match to TRBJ2-4. Germline assignment: CDR1 SGHVS and CDR2 FNYEAQ. The CDR3 is 14 amino acids.